This T cell receptor beta chain comes out of a study of post-analysis software for immune sequencing data. TCR beta cDNA libraries included unique molecular identifiers. Around 450,000 cDNA molecules were recovered from an input of 1 to 10 million T cells. TCRdb passed the PCR reads through MiXCR, listing each CDR3 protein once. The sample holds roughly 180,000 distinct CDR3 sequences, roughly 31% seen once. This clonotype was observed a few times. The sequenced material came from blood. The sequence came from a girl aged 5 to 17 with multiple sclerosis.

CDR3 DNA sequence: TGTGCCAGCACCTTATGGGGCACTAGCGGGAGAGGAAATGAGCAGTTCTTC. Its translation: CASTLWGTSGRGNEQFF. V gene TRBV28 combines with J gene TRBJ2-1; TRBD2 matches 11 bases. The CDR3 consists of 17 residues. Germline V gene data show CDR1 as MDHEN and CDR2 as SYDVKM. Trimming at V came to 7 bases and at J to 7 bases, leaving 15 bases not matched to a gene.